These T cell receptor beta chains were read from a single sample in a study of shared clonotypes between healthy human individuals. TCRdb keeps only in-frame clones here, not all; method: immunoSEQ multiplex PCR. The sample lists hundreds of thousands of clones; roughly 96% were seen once. The source material was naive CD8+ T cells sorted from blood. All receptors come from a man between 25 and 39 years old in good health. The CDR3 runs from the conserved cysteine through the conserved F or W. Each record gives: CDR3 DNA, CDR3 protein, clone size, V gene, D gene, J gene. A D gene is named only where the DNA matches it firmly. Clone size is not always given. Where it is, it says once, few, many or a class for expanded clones.

DNA: TGTGCCAGCAGACCTTTTTCCGGGACTAGCATCTCCAGAGATACGCAGTATTTT
CDR3: CASRPFSGTSISRDTQYF
size: .
V: TRBV14
D: TRBD2
J: TRBJ2-3

DNA: TGTGCCAGCAGTTCAGACACCTACGAGCAGTACTTC
CDR3: CASSSDTYEQYF
size: once
V: TRBV28
D: .
J: TRBJ2-7

DNA: TGCGCCAGCCCGGACAGGCCCTACTACGAGCAGTACTTC
CDR3: CASPDRPYYEQYF
size: .
V: TRBV10-1
D: TRBD1
J: TRBJ2-7

DNA: TGTGCCAGCAGCGTAGTGGTGTCTCCGGGAGCTGGCACCGGGGAGCTGTTTTTT
CDR3: CASSVVVSPGAGTGELFF
size: .
V: TRBV9
D: .
J: TRBJ2-2

DNA: TGTGCCAGCAGCCCGAGGGTGTTCGCGAACACCGGGGAGCTGTTTTTT
CDR3: CASSPRVFANTGELFF
size: .
V: TRBV5-4
D: .
J: TRBJ2-2

DNA: TGTGCCAGTAGTCCTCAAGGGCAAATTGCCTACAATGAGCAGTTCTTC
CDR3: CASSPQGQIAYNEQFF
size: .
V: TRBV19
D: .
J: TRBJ2-1

DNA: TGCGCCAGCAGTGATAAAGGACCCGGGGAGCTGTTTTTT
CDR3: CASSDKGPGELFF
size: .
V: TRBV10-1
D: .
J: TRBJ2-2

DNA: TGCAGCGTACCGTCGACAGAGAACACTGAAGCTTTCTTT
CDR3: CSVPSTENTEAFF
size: .
V: TRBV29-1
D: .
J: TRBJ1-1

DNA: TGTGCCAGCAGGCGCGGAGGGGGATACGAGCAGTACTTC
CDR3: CASRRGGGYEQYF
size: .
V: TRBV7-9
D: .
J: TRBJ2-7

DNA: TGTGCCAGCAGCTTAGCATTCGCTAGCGGGAGGTTAGGTGAGCAGTTCTTC
CDR3: CASSLAFASGRLGEQFF
size: .
V: TRBV7-2
D: TRBD2
J: TRBJ2-1

DNA: TGTGCCAGCGGACAGGGGTACACTGAAGCTTTCTTT
CDR3: CASGQGYTEAFF
size: .
V: TRBV7-9
D: TRBD1
J: TRBJ1-1

DNA: TGCAGCGCCGCGGGACAGGAAAACACCATATATTTT
CDR3: CSAAGQENTIYF
size: .
V: TRBV29-1
D: TRBD1
J: TRBJ1-3

DNA: TGTGCCAGCAGCTTAGAGGGGTATAGCAATCAGCCCCAGCATTTT
CDR3: CASSLEGYSNQPQHF
size: .
V: TRBV7-2
D: .
J: TRBJ1-5

DNA: TGTGCCAGTAGCCCCCTGAGGGGGCGCGAAAAACTGTTTTTT
CDR3: CASSPLRGREKLFF
size: .
V: TRBV19
D: TRBD1
J: TRBJ1-4

DNA: TGTGCCAGCGCCTGGGACTACTCCTACGAGCAGTACTTC
CDR3: CASAWDYSYEQYF
size: .
V: TRBV27
D: TRBD2
J: TRBJ2-7

DNA: TGTGCCAGCAGCTCCGGGAACGGGACAGGGGGCGCTGGGTATCACGAGCAGTACTTC
CDR3: CASSSGNGTGGAGYHEQYF
size: .
V: TRBV7-9
D: TRBD1
J: TRBJ2-7

DNA: TGTGCCAGCAGCGTTAGCGGTCGCACAGATACGCAGTATTTT
CDR3: CASSVSGRTDTQYF
size: .
V: TRBV9
D: .
J: TRBJ2-3

DNA: TGTGCCAGCAGCTCACAGACAAGCTCCTACGAGCAGTACTTC
CDR3: CASSSQTSSYEQYF
size: .
V: TRBV7-9
D: .
J: TRBJ2-7

DNA: TGCGCCAGCAGTGAAGCTGCTGGGGTCGAGCAGTTCTTC
CDR3: CASSEAAGVEQFF
size: .
V: TRBV10-2
D: .
J: TRBJ2-1

DNA: TGTGCCACCAGCATCCTAGCGGGACAAGAGACCCAGTACTTC
CDR3: CATSILAGQETQYF
size: .
V: TRBV15
D: TRBD2
J: TRBJ2-5

DNA: TGTGCCAGCAGCACCGGACAGGAGTTCTACGAGCAGTACTTC
CDR3: CASSTGQEFYEQYF
size: .
V: TRBV13
D: TRBD1
J: TRBJ2-7

DNA: TGTGCCAGCAGCTTAGGGGGGAGGCCCAAGTATTTT
CDR3: CASSLGGRPKYF
size: .
V: TRBV7-9
D: .
J: TRBJ2-3

DNA: TGTGCCAGCAGTTTATCTGGAGTCGGGGAGACCCAGTACTTC
CDR3: CASSLSGVGETQYF
size: .
V: TRBV27
D: .
J: TRBJ2-5

DNA: TGTGCCAGCAGTGAGGCAGGGGGCGGGCGGGTGTTCTACAATGAGCAGTTCTTC
CDR3: CASSEAGGGRVFYNEQFF
size: .
V: TRBV6-1
D: TRBD1
J: TRBJ2-1

DNA: TGTGCCACCAGCGAGGGGAGTCCCACAGATACGCAGTATTTT
CDR3: CATSEGSPTDTQYF
size: .
V: TRBV15
D: .
J: TRBJ2-3

DNA: TGTGCCAGCGGCGGGAGGCCAAGGTACGAGCAGTACTTC
CDR3: CASGGRPRYEQYF
size: .
V: TRBV27
D: TRBD2
J: TRBJ2-7

DNA: TGTGCCAGCAGCGCAGGGGCCGGGAGTGGGGAGACCCAGTACTTC
CDR3: CASSAGAGSGETQYF
size: .
V: TRBV11-2
D: .
J: TRBJ2-5

DNA: TGTGCCAGCAGTGAAACAGGCGGGGAGCTGTTTTTT
CDR3: CASSETGGELFF
size: .
V: TRBV25-1
D: .
J: TRBJ2-2

DNA: TGTGCCAGCAGCCCAGAGGACCTCGAGCAGTACTTC
CDR3: CASSPEDLEQYF
size: .
V: TRBV7-9
D: .
J: TRBJ2-7

DNA: TGTGCCAGCAGCGTAGCTCCTAGCGGGATCCCTCACGAGCAGTACTTC
CDR3: CASSVAPSGIPHEQYF
size: .
V: TRBV9
D: TRBD2
J: TRBJ2-7

DNA: TGTGCCAGCAGCTTAGCCCTCCGGGACGCCACCTACAATGAGCAGTTCTTC
CDR3: CASSLALRDATYNEQFF
size: .
V: TRBV7-2
D: .
J: TRBJ2-1

DNA: TGTGCCAGCAGCCGCTTAGAGACAGGGATTAGCTCTGGGGCCAACGTCCTGACTTTC
CDR3: CASSRLETGISSGANVLTF
size: .
V: TRBV5-4
D: TRBD1
J: TRBJ2-6

DNA: TGCGCCAGCAGCCAAGTGGCGGGGATTTGGCCCCAGCATTTT
CDR3: CASSQVAGIWPQHF
size: .
V: TRBV4-3
D: .
J: TRBJ1-5

DNA: TGTGCCAGCAGTTTTAACTATGGCTACACCTTC
CDR3: CASSFNYGYTF
size: few
V: TRBV28
D: .
J: TRBJ1-2

DNA: TGTGCCAGCAGCTCTCAACGTGGGAGAGCAGCAGATACGCAGTATTTT
CDR3: CASSSQRGRAADTQYF
size: .
V: TRBV7-9
D: .
J: TRBJ2-3

DNA: TGTGCCAGCAGCTTACGAGGGGACACCATATATTTT
CDR3: CASSLRGDTIYF
size: .
V: TRBV11-3
D: .
J: TRBJ1-3

DNA: TGCAGCGTTGAAGCCGGACAGGCCTACGAGCAGTACTTC
CDR3: CSVEAGQAYEQYF
size: .
V: TRBV29-1
D: TRBD1
J: TRBJ2-7

DNA: TGTGCCATCAGTGAGTTGGAGGGAGGCCCCGGGGAGCTGTTTTTT
CDR3: CAISELEGGPGELFF
size: .
V: TRBV10-3
D: .
J: TRBJ2-2

DNA: TGTGCCAGTAAAATGTCCGTTCTTGCAAGGGGTGAAAAACTGTTTTTT
CDR3: CASKMSVLARGEKLFF
size: .
V: TRBV19
D: .
J: TRBJ1-4

DNA: TGTGCCAGCAGCTTAGATTTGTACAGGGGATACAATGAGCAGTTCTTC
CDR3: CASSLDLYRGYNEQFF
size: .
V: TRBV11-1
D: TRBD1
J: TRBJ2-1

DNA: TGTGCCATCAGTCCCTCCGACAGGGAGTACGAGCAGTACTTC
CDR3: CAISPSDREYEQYF
size: .
V: TRBV10-3
D: TRBD1
J: TRBJ2-7

DNA: TGTGCCAGCAGTTACTCGAATACCGCCTACAATGAGCAGTTCTTC
CDR3: CASSYSNTAYNEQFF
size: .
V: TRBV6-5
D: .
J: TRBJ2-1

DNA: TGTGCCAGCAGCGCCGGGACAGCCGCATTCTACGAGCAGTACTTC
CDR3: CASSAGTAAFYEQYF
size: .
V: TRBV5-6
D: TRBD1
J: TRBJ2-7

DNA: TGTGCCAGCAGCTTAAAGGGGGCGAGGGGCTACACCTTC
CDR3: CASSLKGARGYTF
size: once
V: TRBV7-6
D: TRBD1
J: TRBJ1-2

DNA: TGCAGCGTTGTTAGGTCGGATGGATACGAGCAGTACTTC
CDR3: CSVVRSDGYEQYF
size: .
V: TRBV29-1
D: .
J: TRBJ2-7

DNA: TGTGCCAGCAGTTTGACTAGCGGGGCAACCTACGAGCAGTACTTC
CDR3: CASSLTSGATYEQYF
size: .
V: TRBV27
D: TRBD2
J: TRBJ2-7

DNA: TGTGCTAGCAGCTTAGGACAGTACAATGAGCAGTTCTTC
CDR3: CASSLGQYNEQFF
size: .
V: TRBV7-7
D: .
J: TRBJ2-1

DNA: TGTGCCAGCACCATCGACAGGGGGCGGAAGATAACCCCCCAGCATTTT
CDR3: CASTIDRGRKITPQHF
size: .
V: TRBV21-1
D: .
J: TRBJ1-5

DNA: TGTGCCAGCAGTTTATACGGGGGTTGGGAGACCCAGTACTTC
CDR3: CASSLYGGWETQYF
size: once
V: TRBV27
D: .
J: TRBJ2-5

DNA: TGTGCCAGCAGTTACAGGACAGGTACCACTGAAGCTTTCTTT
CDR3: CASSYRTGTTEAFF
size: .
V: TRBV6-5
D: TRBD1
J: TRBJ1-1